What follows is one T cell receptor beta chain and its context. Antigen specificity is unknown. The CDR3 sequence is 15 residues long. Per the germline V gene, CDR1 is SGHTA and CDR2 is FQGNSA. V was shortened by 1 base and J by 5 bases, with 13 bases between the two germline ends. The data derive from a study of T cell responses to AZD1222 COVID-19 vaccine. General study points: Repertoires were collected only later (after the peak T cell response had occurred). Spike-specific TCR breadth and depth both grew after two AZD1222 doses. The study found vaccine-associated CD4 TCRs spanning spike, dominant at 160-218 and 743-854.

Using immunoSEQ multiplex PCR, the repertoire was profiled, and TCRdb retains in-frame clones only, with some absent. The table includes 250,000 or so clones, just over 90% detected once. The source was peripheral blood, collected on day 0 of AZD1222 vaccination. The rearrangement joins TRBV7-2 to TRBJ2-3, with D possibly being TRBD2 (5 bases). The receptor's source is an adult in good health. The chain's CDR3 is CASSLDRGGLDTQYF. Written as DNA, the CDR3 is TGTGCCAGCAGCTTAGATCGCGGAGGTCTAGATACGCAGTATTTT.